The 19 T cell receptor beta chains below come from one sample, sequenced in a study of monozygotic twins with inflammatory bowel disease. For each CDR3 protein, TCRdb gives one entry from its re-call of the 5' RACE reads, without DNA. This table holds fewer than 110,000 distinct CDR3 sequences. The sample comprised blood. These receptors were collected from a human donor with ulcerative colitis or Crohn's disease, or a healthy co-twin of an affected twin (not recorded which).

The chain recombines TRBV7-9 with TRBJ2-1; absent DNA, TCRdb's TRBD2 call cannot be checked. The CDR3 totals 17 residues. Germline V gives CDR1 SEHNR, CDR2 FQNEAQ (reference sequence). The CDR3: CASSLLGSGSSYNEQFF.

The chain links TRBV7-6 to TRBJ2-2. The CDR3 runs to 16 residues. Per the germline V gene, CDR1 is SGHVS and CDR2 is FNYEAQ. The CDR3 sequence is CASSLELPANTGELFF.

The rearrangement uses TRBV7-9 and TRBJ2-5; TCRdb names TRBD1, which stays unverified in the absence of DNA. The germline CDR1 and CDR2 sequences are SEHNR and FQNEAQ (reference sequence). CDR3 length: 11 amino acids. The CDR3 protein is CVSGPEETQYF.

This sequence joins TRBV7-2 and TRBJ2-5; without DNA, the TCRdb call of TRBD1 cannot be checked. Per the germline V gene, CDR1 is SGHTA and CDR2 is FQGNSA. CDR3 length: 15 amino acids. This CDR3 is CASSLNTGAGQTQYF.

The chain couples TRBV12-3 or TRBV12-4 to TRBJ2-1. CDR3 size: 15 residues. CDR3 sequence reads: CASSVRGASAYEQFF.

The chain uses TRBV29-1 and TRBJ2-1; TCRdb picks TRBD2, but there is no DNA to check that call. CDR1 and CDR2 from the germline V gene are SQVTM and ANQGSEA. The CDR3 has 12 residues. This CDR3 is CSVSSGPNEQFF.

The genes are TRBV6-2 or TRBV6-3 and TRBJ2-7; the TRBD2 assignment by TCRdb is unverifiable without DNA. The germline V gene has CDR1 MNHEY and CDR2 SVGEGT. This CDR3 has 15 amino acids. Here the CDR3 reads CASRGLAGILYEQYF.

CDR3 residues: CASSVRQTLNTEAFF. The chain combines TRBV12-3 or TRBV12-4 with TRBJ1-1; TCRdb designates TRBD1, a call that cannot be tested without DNA. CDR3 length equals 15 residues.

The gene calls are TRBV7-9 and TRBJ1-1. Germline CDR1 is SEHNR and CDR2 is FQNEAQ (reference sequence). The CDR3 spans 17 residues. The CDR3: CASSRQGPDRMNTEAFF.

The chain joins TRBV4-1 to TRBJ2-2; TCRdb gives TRBD2 as the D gene, but with no DNA this cannot be confirmed. This CDR3 region has 16 residues. The germline gives CDR1 MGHRA, CDR2 YSYEKL. This CDR3 is CASSPTSGRVAGELFF.

This chain joins TRBV5-1 and TRBJ2-2. The CDR3 has 15 residues. CDR1 SGHRS and CDR2 YFSETQ come from the germline V gene. The CDR3 is CASSLVPENTGELFF. Using reference TRBV5-1 and TRBJ2-2 for the parts outside the CDR3, the full variable domain is KAGVTQTPRYLIKTRGQQVTLSCSPISGHRSVSWYQQTPGQGLQFLFEYFSETQRNKGNFPGRFSGRQFSNSRSEMNVSTLELGDSALYLCASSLVPENTGELFFGEGSRLTVL.

The chain combines TRBV12-3 or TRBV12-4 with TRBJ2-2. There are 13 residues in the CDR3. The CDR3 sequence: CASSPNTAGELFF.

V usage is TRBV5-4 and J usage is TRBJ2-1; there is no DNA to check the TCRdb D call of TRBD1. The V gene's germline CDR1 is SGHNT and CDR2 YYREEE (reference sequence). This CDR3 has 14 residues. The CDR3 protein is CASSLGTDYNEQFF.

The chain has TRBV15 and TRBJ2-3; TCRdb's assignment of TRBD1 cannot be checked, as there is no DNA. This CDR3 contains 17 residues. Per germline, CDR1 LNHNV and CDR2 YYDKDF (reference sequence). The CDR3: CATSSGRDRGPTDTQYF.

The chain employs TRBV12-3 or TRBV12-4 and TRBJ2-2; the TRBD1 assignment by TCRdb is unverifiable without DNA. The CDR3 is 13 residues long. This chain's CDR3 is CASSLTQGNKLFF.

The chain carries TRBV12-2 and TRBJ2-2; there is no DNA to check the TCRdb D call of TRBD2. TRBV12-2 is assigned pseudogene status. This CDR3 comprises 23 residues. The CDR3 is CASRLAPKTRGFLARAPCGELFF.

V gene TRBV7-2 combines with J gene TRBJ2-3. This CDR3 is built from 13 residues. CDR1 and CDR2 (germline): SGHTA, FQGNSA. CDR3 in amino acids: CASSLAITDTQYF.

The chain couples TRBV15 to TRBJ2-5; TCRdb's D call of TRBD1 is untestable without DNA. The CDR3 sequence is 13 residues long. The germline CDR1 and CDR2 sequences are LNHNV and YYDKDF (reference sequence). This CDR3 reads CATSRRAGATQYF.

The genes are TRBV5-6 and TRBJ1-2. The germline V gene encodes CDR1 SGHDT and CDR2 YYEEEE. The CDR3 sequence is 14 residues long. This chain's CDR3 is CASSPSGRLYGYTF.